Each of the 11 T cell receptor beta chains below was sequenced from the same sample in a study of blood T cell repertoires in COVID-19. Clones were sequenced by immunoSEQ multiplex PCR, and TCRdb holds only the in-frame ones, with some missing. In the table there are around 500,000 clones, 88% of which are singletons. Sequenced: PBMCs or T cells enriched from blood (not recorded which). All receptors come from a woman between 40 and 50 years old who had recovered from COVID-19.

As DNA, the CDR3 is TGTGCCAGCAGCCCGACTAGCGGGAGGCTCAATGAGCAGTTCTTC. This translates into CASSPTSGRLNEQFF. The chain joins TRBV27 to TRBJ2-1, with 13 bases aligning to TRBD2. V gave up 6 bases and J gave up 6 bases; unmatched junction bases: 5. CDR3 length: 15 residues. Germline V gene lookup returns CDR1 MNHEY and CDR2 SMNVEV (reference sequence).

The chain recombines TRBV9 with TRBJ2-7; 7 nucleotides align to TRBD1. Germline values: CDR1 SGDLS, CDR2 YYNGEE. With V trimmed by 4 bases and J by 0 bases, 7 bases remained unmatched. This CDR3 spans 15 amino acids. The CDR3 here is CASSRQGRSSYEQYF. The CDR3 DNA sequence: TGTGCCAGCAGCCGACAGGGAAGGAGCTCCTACGAGCAGTACTTC. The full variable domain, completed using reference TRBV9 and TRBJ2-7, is DSGVTQTPKHLITATGQRVTLRCSPRSGDLSVYWYQQSLDQGLQFLIQYYNGEERAKGNILERFSAQQFPDLHSELNLSSLELGDSALYFCASSRQGRSSYEQYFGPGTRLTVT.

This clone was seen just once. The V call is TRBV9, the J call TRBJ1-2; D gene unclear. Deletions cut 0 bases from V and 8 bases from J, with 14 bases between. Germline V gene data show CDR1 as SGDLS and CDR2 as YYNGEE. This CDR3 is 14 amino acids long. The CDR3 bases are TGTGCCAGCAGCGTAGATCCCCCCGGAGGAGGCTACACCTTC. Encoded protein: CASSVDPPGGGYTF.

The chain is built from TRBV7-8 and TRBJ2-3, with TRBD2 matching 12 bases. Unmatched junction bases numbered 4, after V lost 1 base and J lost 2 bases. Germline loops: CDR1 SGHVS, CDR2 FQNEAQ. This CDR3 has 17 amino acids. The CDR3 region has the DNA TGTGCCAGCAGCTTAGTCACTAGCGGGAGGATCACAGATACGCAGTATTTT. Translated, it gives CASSLVTSGRITDTQYF.

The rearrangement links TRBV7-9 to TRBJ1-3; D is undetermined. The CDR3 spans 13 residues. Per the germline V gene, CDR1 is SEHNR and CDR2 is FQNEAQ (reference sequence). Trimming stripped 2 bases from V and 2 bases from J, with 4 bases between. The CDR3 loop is CASSLLPGNTIYF. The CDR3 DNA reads TGTGCCAGCAGCTTACTTCCTGGAAACACCATATATTTT. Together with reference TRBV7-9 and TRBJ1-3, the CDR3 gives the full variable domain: DTGVSQNPRHKITKRGQNVTFRCDPISEHNRLYWYRQTLGQGPEFLTYFQNEAQLEKSRLLSDRFSAERPKGSFSTLEIQRTEQGDSAMYLCASSLLPGNTIYFGEGSWLTVV.

The CDR3 coding sequence is TGTGCCAGCACCGAAAGTGATGGCGGATATATTGATACGCAGTATTTT. This sequence encodes CASTESDGGYIDTQYF. The chain employs TRBV19 and TRBJ2-3; no reliable D call. The V gene lost 9 bases and the J gene lost 6 bases, with 25 bases spanning the gap. The CDR3 loop spans 16 amino acids. From germline, CDR1 is LNHDA and CDR2 SQIVND (reference sequence).

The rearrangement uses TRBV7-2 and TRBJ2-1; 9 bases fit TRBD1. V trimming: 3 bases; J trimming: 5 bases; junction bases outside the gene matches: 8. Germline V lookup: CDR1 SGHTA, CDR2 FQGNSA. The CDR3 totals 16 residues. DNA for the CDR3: TGTGCCAGCAGCTTTAAGGGGACAGGGAGGAACAATGAGCAGTTCTTC. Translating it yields CASSFKGTGRNNEQFF.

DNA for the CDR3: TGTGCCAGCAGCCCGGACGGGACTAGGGCCTACAATGAGCAGTTCTTC. Translating gives CASSPDGTRAYNEQFF. The chain carries TRBV7-2 and TRBJ2-1; 8 bases fit TRBD2. This CDR3 is built from 16 residues. In germline, CDR1 is SGHTA, CDR2 FQGNSA. The trim removed 5 bases at V and 2 bases at J, leaving 8 bases unmatched.

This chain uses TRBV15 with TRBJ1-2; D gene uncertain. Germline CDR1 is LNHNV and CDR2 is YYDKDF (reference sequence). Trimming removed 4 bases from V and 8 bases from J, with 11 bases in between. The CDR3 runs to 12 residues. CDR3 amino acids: CATSTDTRGYTF. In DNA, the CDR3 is TGTGCCACCAGCACAGACACGAGGGGCTACACCTTC. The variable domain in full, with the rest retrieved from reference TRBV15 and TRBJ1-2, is DAMVIQNPRYQVTQFGKPVTLSCSQTLNHNVMYWYQQKSSQAPKLLFHYYDKDFNNEADTPDNFQSRRPNTSFCFLDIRSPGLGDTAMYLCATSTDTRGYTFGSGTRLTVV.

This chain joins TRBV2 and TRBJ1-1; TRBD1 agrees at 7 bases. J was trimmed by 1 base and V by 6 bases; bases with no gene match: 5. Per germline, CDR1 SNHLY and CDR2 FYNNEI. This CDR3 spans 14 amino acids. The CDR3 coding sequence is TGTGCCAGCAGCTTCGGACAGGCGAACACTGAAGCTTTCTTT. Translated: CASSFGQANTEAFF.

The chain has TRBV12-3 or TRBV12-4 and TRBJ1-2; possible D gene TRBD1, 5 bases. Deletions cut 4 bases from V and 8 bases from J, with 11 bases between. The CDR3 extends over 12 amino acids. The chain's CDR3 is CASSSGYWGYTF. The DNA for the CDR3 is TGTGCCAGCAGTTCAGGGTATTGGGGCTACACCTTC.